This is a list of T cell receptor beta chains from one sample in a study of OX40 agonist ivuxolimab in advanced cancers. Data came from immunoSEQ multiplex PCR; TCRdb stores just in-frame clones and leaves some out. The table includes fewer than 75,000 clones, less than 90% detected once. The starting material was CD4+ or CD8+ T cells sorted from blood, obtained in a trial of the OX40 agonist ivuxolimab. The receptors derive from an adult with an advanced solid tumor such as melanoma, head and neck, liver or kidney cancer. Both conserved end residues are part of each CDR3. D genes are given only for firm matches. Expanded clones get a size class; other rows say once, few or many, or leave the size out.

V	size	J	D	CDR3	DNA
TRBV18	NA	TRBJ2-1	TRBD2	CASSARTSGRLNEQFF	TGTGCCAGCTCAGCAAGGACTAGCGGGAGGCTCAATGAGCAGTTCTTC
TRBV30	NA	TRBJ1-3	NA	CAWDSYGNTIYF	TGTGCCTGGGACAGTTATGGAAACACCATATATTTT
TRBV6-1	NA	TRBJ2-7	NA	CASSSRGALYEQYF	TGTGCCAGCAGTTCTAGAGGAGCGCTCTACGAGCAGTACTTC
TRBV6-6	NA	TRBJ2-1	NA	CASSYGFEQFF	TGTGCCAGCAGTTACGGCTTTGAGCAGTTCTTC
TRBV27	NA	TRBJ2-1	TRBD2	CASSLVGLARNEQFF	TGTGCCAGCAGTTTGGTAGGACTAGCCCGCAATGAGCAGTTCTTC
TRBV5-1	few	TRBJ2-7	TRBD2	CASSLTSGSYYEQYF	TGCGCCAGCAGCCTAACTAGCGGGAGTTACTACGAGCAGTACTTC
TRBV9	NA	TRBJ1-2	TRBD1	CASSVGTGGNYGYTF	TGTGCCAGCAGCGTAGGGACAGGGGGAAACTATGGCTACACCTTC
TRBV4-2	once	TRBJ2-2	NA	CASSQDWARLGNTGELFF	TGTGCCAGCAGCCAAGATTGGGCCCGACTAGGCAACACCGGGGAGCTGTTTTTT
TRBV7-2	NA	TRBJ2-2	NA	CAGSPPREVAQNTGELFF	TGTGCCGGCAGCCCCCCGAGGGAGGTAGCGCAGAACACCGGGGAGCTGTTTTTT
TRBV6-1	NA	TRBJ2-3	TRBD1	CASSGRDRPSTDTQYF	TGTGCCAGCAGTGGCAGGGACAGGCCTAGCACAGATACGCAGTATTTT
TRBV2	NA	TRBJ2-7	NA	CASSVESYEQYF	TGTGCCAGCAGTGTCGAATCCTACGAGCAGTACTTC
TRBV28	NA	TRBJ1-2	TRBD1	CASSPGQGRGYTF	TGTGCCAGCAGTCCCGGACAGGGACGTGGCTACACCTTC
TRBV6-1	once	TRBJ1-1	NA	CASSEARLGTEAFF	TGTGCCAGCAGTGAAGCGCGGTTGGGCACTGAAGCTTTCTTT
TRBV7-9	NA	TRBJ1-1	NA	CASSLGTVVRNTEAFF	TGTGCCAGCAGTTTAGGGACCGTAGTTAGGAACACTGAAGCTTTCTTT
TRBV6-1	few	TRBJ1-1	TRBD1	CASSEGIPGQTEAFF	TGTGCCAGCAGTGAGGGGATCCCGGGACAGACCGAAGCTTTCTTT
TRBV11-3	NA	TRBJ2-5	NA	CASSLAHQETQYF	TGTGCCAGCAGCTTAGCCCACCAAGAGACCCAGTACTTC
TRBV5-1	NA	TRBJ2-2	NA	CASSLSSRAPNTGELFF	TGCGCCAGCAGCTTGAGTTCTCGGGCCCCGAACACCGGAGAGCTGTTTTTT